This T cell receptor beta chain appears in the sequencing data of a study of blood T cell repertoires in COVID-19. Study-level background: Some COVID-19 samples were acute and others convalescent; all came from the United States, Italy and Spain. PBMCs, B-cell-depleted T cells, or T cells were the source of the cDNA or gDNA that made up the material.

Germline V gene data show CDR1 as SGHTA and CDR2 as FQGNSA. The V end was cut by 5 bases, the J end by 7 bases, with 18 bases between. The CDR3 is made up of 15 amino acids. In the original analysis: Reference gene primer amplification gave nucleated cell count estimates. TCRdb's copy holds only in-frame clones and misses some; the assay was immunoSEQ multiplex PCR. For V, J and clone size, that table is used; D and trimming come from the DNA. This sample carries some 50,000 clones, over 75% of them seen once, and the ten largest clones take 3% to 3.5%. The source of this sequence is a human donor in a cohort sampled during active COVID-19. Source material: peripheral blood. The chain has TRBV7-2 and TRBJ2-1; D perhaps matches TRBD1 (5 bases). The CDR3 reads CASSPTSRQTNEQFF. CDR3 coding DNA: TGTGCCAGCAGCCCGACCTCCCGACAGACGAATGAGCAGTTCTTC.